These 10 T cell receptor beta chains came from one sample sequenced in a study of blood T cells in healthy people across ages. Combining a sample-barcoded 5' primer with a J-beta primer mix, a second PCR ran for roughly 7 to 11 cycles. TCRdb re-called the 5' RACE reads with MiXCR, one entry per CDR3 protein. This repertoire shows roughly 720,000 distinct CDR3 sequences, about 53% found once; its top ten account for about two fifths. Sequencing used blood. These TCRs come from a man older than 75 in good health.

The V call is TRBV18, the J call TRBJ2-1; no reliable D call. The CDR3 is 15 residues long. From germline, CDR1 is KGHSH and CDR2 LQKENI. Trimming took 3 bases from V and 8 from J, leaving 17 bases between them. Here the CDR3 reads CASSPPGDKAYEQFF. CDR3 nucleotide sequence: TGTGCCAGCTCACCCCCTGGCGACAAGGCCTATGAGCAGTTCTTC. Using reference TRBV18 and TRBJ2-1 for the parts outside the CDR3, the full variable domain is NAGVMQNPRHLVRRRGQEARLRCSPMKGHSHVYWYRQLPEEGLKFMVYLQKENIIDESGMPKERFSAEFPKEGPSILRIQQVVRGDSAAYFCASSPPGDKAYEQFFGPGTRLTVL.

The CDR3 is CASSPGTGGASGANVLTF. Here the CDR3 DNA reads TGTGCCAGCAGCCCTGGGACAGGAGGAGCCTCTGGGGCCAACGTCCTGACTTTC. V and J are TRBV7-9 and TRBJ2-6, with 8 bases lining up with TRBD1. This CDR3 comprises 18 residues. Germline V gene lookup returns CDR1 SEHNR and CDR2 FQNEAQ (reference sequence). Trimming took 5 bases from V and 0 from J; bases not matched to a gene: 9. The entire variable domain, with the rest obtained from reference TRBV7-9 and TRBJ2-6, is as follows: DTGVSQNPRHKITKRGQNVTFRCDPISEHNRLYWYRQTLGQGPEFLTYFQNEAQLEKSRLLSDRFSAERPKGSFSTLEIQRTEQGDSAMYLCASSPGTGGASGANVLTFGAGSRLTVL.

This clonotype was seen a few times. The chain couples TRBV12-3 or TRBV12-4 to TRBJ1-2; D ambiguous. Trimming took 1 base from V and 4 from J, leaving 13 bases between them. The CDR3 contains 15 residues. CDR3 in amino acids: CASSLVGSLGYGYTF. Here the CDR3 DNA reads TGTGCCAGCAGTTTAGTAGGGAGCCTGGGCTATGGCTACACCTTC.

This rearrangement joins TRBV2 to TRBJ2-1; D tentatively fits TRBD1 or TRBD2 (5 bases each). Trimming pared 8 bases from V and 7 bases from J, leaving 12 bases between. This CDR3 contains 12 residues. Looked up from germline, CDR1 is SNHLY and CDR2 is FYNNEI. The CDR3 DNA is TGTGCCAGCCTTAGGTGGGGGAATGAGCAGTTCTTC. Amino acid sequence: CASLRWGNEQFF. The entire variable domain, with the rest obtained from reference TRBV2 and TRBJ2-1, is as follows: EPEVTQTPSHQVTQMGQEVILRCVPISNHLYFYWYRQILGQKVEFLVSFYNNEISEKSEIFDDQFSVERPDGSNFTLKIRSTKLEDSAMYFCASLRWGNEQFFGPGTRLTVL.

As for this clonotype: An end of the junction does not agree with germline; a read error may underlie this. The chain employs TRBV29-1 and TRBJ2-7; the match to TRBD2 covers 7 bases. Germline CDR1 is SQVTM and CDR2 is ANQGSEA. The CDR3 has 14 residues. The CDR3 loop reads CSVGSGGQTYERYF. CDR3 coding DNA: TGCAGCGTAGGCTCGGGAGGCCAGACCTACGAGCGGTACTTC.

In DNA, the CDR3 is TGCAGCGTTGGGGGCCGGACAGGGGCGATCGAGCAGTACTTC. Translated, it gives CSVGGRTGAIEQYF. The chain joins TRBV29-1 to TRBJ2-7; 9 bases are a match to TRBD1. Germline trimming cut 4 bases from V and 6 bases from J; bases unmatched to any gene: 10. Germline lookup yields CDR1 SQVTM and CDR2 ANQGSEA. The CDR3 loop spans 14 amino acids.

This chain links TRBV29-1 with TRBJ2-5; 12 nucleotides line up with TRBD2. The assigned J gene may be wrong: the sequence end matches TRBJ2-7 better. Germline CDR1 reads SQVTM; CDR2 reads ANQGSEA. The CDR3 runs 13 residues. The chain's CDR3 is CSVGTSGMYEQYF. The CDR3 bases are TGCAGCGTTGGGACTAGCGGGATGTACGAGCAGTACTTC.

This clonotype was seen a handful of times. CDR3 amino acids: CASSSGPTIYEQYF. The CDR3 DNA sequence: TGTGCCAGCAGCTCGGGACCGACGATTTACGAGCAGTACTTC. This chain joins TRBV7-9 and TRBJ2-7; perhaps D is TRBD1 or TRBD2 (5 bases each). This CDR3 contains 14 residues. Trimming pared 4 bases from V and 4 bases from J, leaving 14 bases between. Germline V gene lookup returns CDR1 SEHNR and CDR2 FQNEAQ (reference sequence).

This clonotype was picked up a small number of times. The V call is TRBV7-2, the J call TRBJ1-1, with D possibly matching TRBD1 (5 bases). In germline, CDR1 is SGHTA, CDR2 FQGNSA. The V end lost 3 bases, the J end lost 1 base, and 15 bases lay between the germline ends. The CDR3 totals 16 residues. CDR3 amino acids: CASSLLGRGRNTEAFF. CDR3 bases: TGTGCCAGCAGCTTGCTTGGGCGGGGGAGGAACACTGAAGCTTTCTTT.

This clonotype was observed a handful of times. CDR3 sequence: CASSLLVNGYTF. Here the CDR3 DNA reads TGTGCCAGCAGCTTACTAGTGAATGGCTACACCTTC. This sequence joins TRBV7-2 and TRBJ1-2, with unresolved D. Germline V CDR1 and CDR2: SGHTA, FQGNSA. The CDR3 extends over 12 amino acids. The V gene lost 2 bases and the J gene lost 6 bases, with 7 bases spanning the gap.